This T cell receptor beta chain derives from a study of blood T cell repertoires in COVID-19. Turning to the study itself: Samples of COVID-19 (acute and convalescent) were obtained from the United States, Italy and Spain.

Clones were sequenced by immunoSEQ multiplex PCR, and TCRdb holds only the in-frame ones, with some missing. The sample consists of around 330,000 clones, roughly 89% of them appearing once. Individuals drawn from around 25 US areas were roughly 18 to 95 years old. Either two negative PCRs, clearance, or symptom resolution qualified Cohort 3 donors as recovered. V lost 6 bases to trimming and J lost 0 bases; unmatched junction nucleotides: 5. The CDR3 is 14 amino acids. CDR1 is SGHNT and CDR2 is YENEEA in the germline V gene. This receptor was taken from a man aged 60-69 years who had recovered from COVID-19. Sequencing was carried out using PBMCs or T cells enriched from blood (not recorded which). This sequence joins TRBV11-3 and TRBJ2-7, with 7 bases matching TRBD1. CDR3 in amino acids: CASSFGDSSYEQYF. DNA for the CDR3: TGTGCCAGCAGTTTTGGGGACAGCTCCTACGAGCAGTACTTC.